This T cell receptor (beta chain) was sequenced for a study of blood T cell repertoires in COVID-19. As for the study in general: The United States, Italy and Spain supplied acute and convalescent COVID-19 samples.

Repertoires were generated with immunoSEQ multiplex PCR, while TCRdb's copy carries only in-frame clones and drops some. The sample includes just under 150,000 clones, approximately 89% of them seen just once. The ends lost 5 bases at V and 4 bases at J; junction bases unmatched: 15. Germline CDR1 and CDR2: SGHTA and FQGNSA. The CDR3 is 17 residues long. The V gene is TRBV7-2, the J gene TRBJ2-7; TRBD2 aligns across 9 bases. The sequence derives from a human donor in a cohort sampled during active COVID-19. Sequences were obtained from peripheral blood. The CDR3 reads CASSPTASAGGRYEQYF. The CDR3 nucleotides are TGTGCCAGCAGCCCGACTGCGTCGGCGGGGGGGCGGTACGAGCAGTACTTC.